This T cell receptor beta chain was obtained from a study of tumor-infiltrating lymphocytes in primary liver carcinoma. Study-wide background: Those enrolled were patients of both sexes, who were aged 30 to 69 years. Notes on the study in general: Since sampling was bulk and unsorted, CD4+ and CD8+ repertoires were not compared. Tumor-adjacent and tumor-blood pairs shared a smaller degree of overlap than tumor region pairs.

V gave up 6 bases and J gave up 5 bases; unmatched junction bases: 8. This CDR3 is built from 15 residues. Germline V gives CDR1 MNHEY, CDR2 SVGAGI. To note about this clonotype: Its antigen is unknown.

TCR beta cDNA came from about 500 ng total RNA, primed with a constant-region primer. Generation of the TCR beta libraries relied on three nested multiplex PCR rounds using slightly modified ARM-PCR. Amplification in the first two PCR rounds was performed using TRBV1-TRBV30 forward primers and a C-beta reverse primer for approximately 10 cycles each. Via MiXCR, TCRdb re-called the multiplex PCR reads, giving one row per CDR3 protein. Of hundreds of thousands of distinct CDR3 sequences detected, about three fifths appear once; the ten largest clones hold 15% to 20%. Unsorted whole blood yielded the blood RNA, and germline DNA was also extracted. In advance of surgery, roughly 4.4 milliliters of peripheral blood were collected.

This TCR derives from a woman aged 25-40 years with primary liver carcinoma and hepatitis B virus infection. V gene TRBV6-5 combines with J gene TRBJ2-5, with 11 bases fitting TRBD2. Sequencing was performed on peripheral blood. Written as DNA, the CDR3 is TGTGCCAGCAGCCCAGACCTAGCGGGAGGTGAGACCCAGTACTTC. Protein sequence: CASSPDLAGGETQYF.